Each of the 30 T cell receptor beta chains below was sequenced from the same sample in a study of CXCR3-negative and CXCR3-positive naive CD8 T cells. Findings of the study overall: Hydrophobicity of TRB CDR3s was greater in CXCR3-positive naive cells than in CXCR3-negative naive cells.

Through 5' RACE with UMI labels, the TRB cDNA libraries were prepared. From the 5' RACE reads, TCRdb lists one entry per CDR3 protein and no DNA. Its table lists more than 75,000 distinct CDR3 sequences. The antigens of these receptors remain unknown. The sequenced material came from naive CXCR3+ CD8+ T cells from blood. Specified subset: CD45RO-CCR7+CD27+CD95- naive CD8+ T cells expressing CXCR3 (TNR3+). The receptors derive from a human donor in good health. Some clones in this sample may be carry-over from other donors' samples.

The CDR3 is CASSYSGTGGYGYTF. The chain uses TRBV6-5 and TRBJ1-2. Germline V gene sequence: CDR1 MNHEY, CDR2 SVGAGI. The CDR3 has 15 amino acids.

V gene TRBV2 combines with J gene TRBJ2-5; the TCRdb call, TRBD2, lacks DNA for checking. Germline V CDR1 and CDR2: SNHLY, FYNNEI. The CDR3 sequence is 16 residues long. The CDR3 sequence: CASSEAIAGEQETQYF.

The J gene is TRBJ2-7, the V gene TRBV28. The germline V gene has CDR1 MDHEN and CDR2 SYDVKM. The CDR3 spans 13 residues. The chain's CDR3 is CASSLGTSYEQYF.

The chain has TRBV7-6 and TRBJ2-2; the D call of TRBD2 rests on TCRdb alone, since no DNA is present to check it. This CDR3 has 16 amino acids. Germline CDR1 reads SGHVS; CDR2 reads FNYEAQ. The CDR3 sequence is CASSADRDLRTGELFF.

CDR3 in amino acids: CASSPAEGGLAEAFF. The rearrangement uses TRBV13 and TRBJ1-1. Germline V lookup: CDR1 PRHDT, CDR2 FYEKMQ (reference sequence). The CDR3 has 15 amino acids.

The chain uses TRBV20-1 and TRBJ2-3; TCRdb gives TRBD2 as the D gene, but with no DNA this cannot be confirmed. The CDR3 extends over 16 amino acids. Germline CDR1 is DFQATT and CDR2 is SNEGSKA (reference sequence). The CDR3 sequence is CSAGLAGSSRRDTQYF.

V gene TRBV7-6 combines with J gene TRBJ2-3; TCRdb designates TRBD1, a call that cannot be tested without DNA. Per the germline V gene, CDR1 is SGHVS and CDR2 is FNYEAQ. The CDR3 has 14 amino acids. This chain's CDR3 is CASSSRDSTDTQYF.

This chain links TRBV6-4 with TRBJ2-2. Germline lookup yields CDR1 MRHNA and CDR2 SNTAGT. This CDR3 spans 15 amino acids. The CDR3 sequence: CASSESDQTTGELFF.

This chain connects TRBV19 to TRBJ2-7. The CDR3 runs 11 residues. The germline CDR1 and CDR2 sequences are LNHDA and SQIVND (reference sequence). The CDR3 loop is CASGWGYEQYF.

The chain joins TRBV20-1 to TRBJ1-6; TCRdb names TRBD1, which stays unverified in the absence of DNA. The CDR3 consists of 15 residues. The germline gives CDR1 DFQATT, CDR2 SNEGSKA (reference sequence). The CDR3 spells CSARLQGKAGSPLHF.

The chain is built from TRBV28 and TRBJ2-1; TCRdb's D call of TRBD2 is untestable without DNA. The CDR3 has 17 residues. The germline V gene encodes CDR1 MDHEN and CDR2 SYDVKM. This CDR3 reads CASSTYYTLERANEQFF. The full variable domain, rest sourced from reference TRBV28 and TRBJ2-1, is DVKVTQSSRYLVKRTGEKVFLECVQDMDHENMFWYRQDPGLGLRLIYFSYDVKMKEKGDIPEGYSVSREKKERFSLILESASTNQTSMYLCASSTYYTLERANEQFFGPGTRLTVL.

CDR3: CSATTGMNTEAFF. This rearrangement joins TRBV20-1 to TRBJ1-1; lacking DNA, the TRBD1 call made by TCRdb goes unchecked. This CDR3 spans 13 amino acids. The germline V gene has CDR1 DFQATT and CDR2 SNEGSKA (reference sequence).

This sequence joins TRBV29-1 and TRBJ2-7. The CDR3 sequence is 13 residues long. Looked up from germline, CDR1 is SQVTM and CDR2 is ANQGSEA. The CDR3 reads CSVEGGRHYEQYF.

This sequence joins TRBV28 and TRBJ2-2; TCRdb's D call, TRBD1, is unchecked because there is no DNA. Germline V gives CDR1 MDHEN, CDR2 SYDVKM. The length of the CDR3 is 13 residues. The CDR3 reads CASRRVWAGELFF.

V usage is TRBV20-1 and J usage is TRBJ2-7; the TCRdb D gene call, TRBD1, has no DNA to confirm it. Germline-derived CDR1 and CDR2 are DFQATT and SNEGSKA (reference sequence). The CDR3 loop spans 13 amino acids. The CDR3 here is CSARALDRYEQYF.

The chain couples TRBV2 to TRBJ2-3. CDR1 is SNHLY, CDR2 FYNNEI, per germline. This CDR3 comprises 11 residues. This CDR3 reads CASLGGDTQYF.

The V gene is TRBV11-2, the J gene TRBJ2-2. This CDR3 has 11 amino acids. Germline lookup yields CDR1 SGHAT and CDR2 FQNNGV. This CDR3 is CASKNTGELFF.

This chain connects TRBV29-1 to TRBJ2-1; absent DNA, TCRdb's TRBD2 call cannot be checked. The V gene's germline CDR1 is SQVTM and CDR2 ANQGSEA. This CDR3 contains 15 residues. CDR3: CSVASSGGDYNEQFF.

The V call is TRBV2, the J call TRBJ2-7. The CDR3 contains 11 residues. Germline lookup yields CDR1 SNHLY and CDR2 FYNNEI. CDR3 amino acids: CASSGFYEQYF.

The chain couples TRBV18 to TRBJ2-7. The germline CDR1 and CDR2 sequences are KGHSH and LQKENI. The CDR3 is made up of 13 amino acids. The CDR3 sequence: CASSPERNYEQYF.

V usage is TRBV5-5 and J usage is TRBJ2-1; checking the TCRdb D call of TRBD2 is not possible without DNA. This CDR3 has 16 amino acids. Per the germline V gene, CDR1 is SGHKS and CDR2 is YYEKEE (reference sequence). CDR3: CASSLGILAGSDEQFF.

This chain's CDR3 is CASSPLSGTNTDTQYF. The chain employs TRBV6-2 or TRBV6-3 and TRBJ2-3; as DNA is missing, the TRBD1 call by TCRdb cannot be tested. Germline CDR1 and CDR2: MNHEY and SVGEGT. The CDR3 is 16 amino acids.

The V gene is TRBV6-6, the J gene TRBJ2-2; the TCRdb D gene call, TRBD1, has no DNA to confirm it. Germline values: CDR1 MNHNY, CDR2 SVGAGI (reference sequence). The CDR3 length is 16 residues. This chain's CDR3 is CASSYLGQGASGELFF.

CDR3 residues: CASSLFEGGADTQYF. The J gene is TRBJ2-3, the V gene TRBV28; the D call from TCRdb, TRBD2, cannot be confirmed without DNA. Germline V gene lookup returns CDR1 MDHEN and CDR2 SYDVKM. The CDR3 has 15 amino acids.

The chain employs TRBV12-3 or TRBV12-4 and TRBJ2-5; with no DNA, the TCRdb D assignment of TRBD2 cannot be verified. The CDR3 has 15 residues. The CDR3: CASSTVRDGGETQYF.

This chain connects TRBV21-1 to TRBJ2-7; checking the TCRdb D call of TRBD1 is not possible without DNA. TRBV21-1 has pseudogene status. The CDR3 extends over 15 amino acids. CDR3 region: CASSSIPVGGYEQYF.

This chain connects TRBV7-8 to TRBJ1-4; TCRdb returns TRBD1, unconfirmable since there is no DNA. The CDR3 sequence is 16 residues long. Germline assignment: CDR1 SGHVS and CDR2 FQNEAQ. This CDR3 is CASSLTVAPTNEKLFF.

This chain connects TRBV2 to TRBJ2-7. CDR1 SNHLY and CDR2 FYNNEI come from the germline V gene. This CDR3 has 13 amino acids. This CDR3 is CASSPGTTYEQYF. The whole variable domain, filled in from reference TRBV2 and TRBJ2-7, reads EPEVTQTPSHQVTQMGQEVILRCVPISNHLYFYWYRQILGQKVEFLVSFYNNEISEKSEIFDDQFSVERPDGSNFTLKIRSTKLEDSAMYFCASSPGTTYEQYFGPGTRLTVT.

V is TRBV13 and J is TRBJ2-1. Per germline, CDR1 PRHDT and CDR2 FYEKMQ (reference sequence). CDR3 length equals 12 residues. This CDR3 reads CASRNEYNEQFF.

The CDR3 region is CSLTSGTDEQFF. The J gene is TRBJ2-1, the V gene TRBV20-1; TCRdb outputs TRBD2, but without DNA this stays unchecked. This CDR3 comprises 12 residues. Germline CDR1 and CDR2: DFQATT and SNEGSKA (reference sequence).